This T cell receptor beta chain was obtained from a study of T cell repertoires in cytomegalovirus infection. On the study more broadly: In public TCR beta signatures, there were indications of both CMV infection and matching HLA type. Overall study findings and caveats: Across the ex vivo response, the dominant clonotypes were HLA-C-restricted CMV-specific TCR beta clonotypes.

V lost 5 bases to trimming and J lost 6 bases, with 13 bases between them. The length of the CDR3 is 13 residues. CDR1 and CDR2 (germline): SGHTA, FQGNSA. Remarks on this clonotype: As yet, its antigen is unknown. Being one base from a much bigger clone, this may be a read error.

Each CDR3 protein is one row after TCRdb ran MiXCR on the reads. The sample has 150,000 to 200,000 distinct CDR3 sequences; roughly a fifth are singletons. Input material: PBMCs. The V and J genes are TRBV7-2 and TRBJ1-2; D gene unclear. The sequence was collected from a human donor in good health (CMV status not recorded). Some clones in this sample may be carry-over from other donors' samples. The CDR3 bases are TGTGCCAGCAGCATGAGCGTCCAAAATGGCTACACCTTC. As protein: CASSMSVQNGYTF.